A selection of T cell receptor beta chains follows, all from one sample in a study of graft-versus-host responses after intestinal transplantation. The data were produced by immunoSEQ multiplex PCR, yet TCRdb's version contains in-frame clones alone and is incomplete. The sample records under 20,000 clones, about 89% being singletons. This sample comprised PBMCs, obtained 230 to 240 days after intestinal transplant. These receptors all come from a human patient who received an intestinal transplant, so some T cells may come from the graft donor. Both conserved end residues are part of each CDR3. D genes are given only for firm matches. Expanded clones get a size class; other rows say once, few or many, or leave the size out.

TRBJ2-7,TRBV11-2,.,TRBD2,TGTGCCAGCAGCCCCGGGACTAGCGGAACGCAGTACTTC,CASSPGTSGTQYF
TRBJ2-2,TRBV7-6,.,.,TGTGCCAGCAGCTCGTTCTTGGAGGGGGTTAGGACCGGGGAGCTGTTTTTT,CASSSFLEGVRTGELFF
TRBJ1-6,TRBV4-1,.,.,TGCGCCAGCAGCCTACGGAGCGGCGGAAGCTCCTATAATTCACCCCTCCACTTT,CASSLRSGGSSYNSPLHF
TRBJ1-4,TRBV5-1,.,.,TGCGCCAGCAGCTCCGGGTTTGAGTTTTCTGTCGAAAAACTGTTTTTT,CASSSGFEFSVEKLFF
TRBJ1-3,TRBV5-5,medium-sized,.,TGTGCCAGCAGCTACAGTGGAGGGGCTGGGAACACCATATATTTT,CASSYSGGAGNTIYF
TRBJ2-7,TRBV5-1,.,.,TGCGCCAGCAGCTTGGCGGGGGTTATTAGCTCCTACGAGCAGTACTTC,CASSLAGVISSYEQYF
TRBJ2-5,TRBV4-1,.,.,TGCGCCAGCAGCCGGAGGCCTGGGGGGGAGACCCAGTACTTC,CASSRRPGGETQYF
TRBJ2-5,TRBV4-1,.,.,TGCGCCAGCAGCCAAGATCCCCCGGGCCTAGGGAAACAAGAGACCCAGTACTTC,CASSQDPPGLGKQETQYF
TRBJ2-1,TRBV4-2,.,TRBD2,TGTGCCAGCAGCCAAGAAGGCGGGGGTGAGCAGTTCTTC,CASSQEGGGEQFF
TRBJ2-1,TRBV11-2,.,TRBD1,TGTGCCAGCAGTCACGTCGGACAGGGGTCTTACAATGAGCAGTTCTTC,CASSHVGQGSYNEQFF
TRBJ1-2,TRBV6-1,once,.,TGTGCCAGCAGTGAGGGCTATGGCTACACCTTC,CASSEGYGYTF
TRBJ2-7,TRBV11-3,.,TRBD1,TGTGCCAGCAGCAACAGGGGATACTACGAGCAGTACTTC,CASSNRGYYEQYF
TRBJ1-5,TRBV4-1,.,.,TGCGCCAGCAGCCAAGATGGGGAAGGTCAGCCCCAGCATTTT,CASSQDGEGQPQHF
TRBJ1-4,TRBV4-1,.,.,TGCGCCAGCAGTGGTTGGCCAACTAATGAAAAACTGTTTTTT,CASSGWPTNEKLFF
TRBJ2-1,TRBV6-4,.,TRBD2,TGTGCCAGCAGTGAAAAAAGCGGGGAACCCGCCAATGAGCAGTTCTTC,CASSEKSGEPANEQFF
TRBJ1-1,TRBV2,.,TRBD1,TGTGCCAGCAGTGTCGGACAGGGGAGAGCTTTCTTT,CASSVGQGRAFF
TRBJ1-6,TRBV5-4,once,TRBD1,TGTGCCAGCAGCCCCGGGACAGGGGCTAATTCACCCCTCCACTTT,CASSPGTGANSPLHF
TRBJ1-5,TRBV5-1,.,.,TGCGCCAGCAGCCTAGGACGGATCGTTTATAGCAATCAGCCCCAGCATTTT,CASSLGRIVYSNQPQHF
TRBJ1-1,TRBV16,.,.,TGTGCCAGCAGCCAATCGGGCGGCAGGGGATCTGAAGCTTTCTTT,CASSQSGGRGSEAFF
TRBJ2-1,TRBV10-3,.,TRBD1,TGTGCCACCGTCCCGGGACAGGGGTTCAATGAGCAGTTCTTC,CATVPGQGFNEQFF
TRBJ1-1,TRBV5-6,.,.,TGTGCCAGCAGCTCCAGATGGGGGGGTTATACTGAAGCTTTCTTT,CASSSRWGGYTEAFF
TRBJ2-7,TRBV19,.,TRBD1,TGTGCCAGTAGTATCATGACAGGGGGTAGGGACGAGCAGTACTTC,CASSIMTGGRDEQYF